The 26 T cell receptor beta chains reported below all come from one sample, sequenced in a study of CD8+ T cells in alopecia areata. In the case of a few patients, the CD4+ cells were sorted into CD25+CD127- cells. cDNA prepared by RNA extraction and subsequent reverse transcription served as the template for sequencing. Generated by immunoSEQ multiplex PCR, the TCRdb table keeps only in-frame clones and is missing some. The sample shows tens of thousands of clones, approximately 54% of them seen only once. Sequences were obtained from CD4+ Tregs sorted from blood. These receptors came from a human donor with alopecia areata.

The V call is TRBV4-3, the J call TRBJ1-4; 7 positions agree with TRBD1. With V trimmed by 5 bases and J by 4 bases, 7 bases remained unmatched. CDR1 is LGHNA and CDR2 is YSLEER in the germline V gene. CDR3 size: 15 residues. CDR3 amino acids: CASSVSGTDNEKLFF. The CDR3 DNA sequence: TGCGCCAGCAGCGTCTCCGGGACAGATAATGAAAAACTGTTTTTT.

This clone appeared a few times. The chain links TRBV7-2 to TRBJ2-5; possibly TRBD1 for D (5 bases). Germline-derived CDR1 and CDR2 are SGHTA and FQGNSA. The germline V and J ends were trimmed by 6 bases and 2 bases, with 16 bases remaining between them. This CDR3 has 15 residues. The CDR3 loop reads CASSPGFIEQETQYF. The CDR3, as DNA: TGTGCCAGCAGTCCAGGGTTTATCGAACAAGAGACCCAGTACTTC.

The chain couples TRBV7-9 to TRBJ2-4; the match to TRBD1 covers 9 bases. V lost 3 bases and J lost 7; bases outside the gene matches: 4. Per the germline V gene, CDR1 is SEHNR and CDR2 is FQNEAQ (reference sequence). The CDR3 is made up of 14 amino acids. The CDR3 nucleotides read TGTGCCAGCAGCTTTACTGGACAGGGGAACATTCAGTACTTC. This translates into CASSFTGQGNIQYF.

The chain couples TRBV29-1 to TRBJ1-4, with 8 bases that match TRBD1. The CDR3 loop spans 11 amino acids. Germline V gene sequence: CDR1 SQVTM, CDR2 ANQGSEA. The J segment lost 7 bases and the V segment lost 6 bases, leaving 1 base of the junction unmatched. CDR3 bases: TGCAGCGTACAGGGGGTTGAAAAACTGTTTTTT. Amino acid sequence: CSVQGVEKLFF.

This clone was recorded a few times. The chain employs TRBV19 and TRBJ1-2; D not resolved. V was cut by 1 base and J by 7 bases, with 19 bases left in between. The length of the CDR3 is 16 residues. CDR1 is LNHDA and CDR2 is SQIVND in the germline V gene (reference sequence). CDR3 sequence: CASSIAPMDRFSGYTF. Here the CDR3 DNA reads TGTGCCAGTAGTATAGCCCCTATGGACCGCTTCTCTGGCTACACCTTC.

This CDR3 is CASSLLGGENTF. CDR3 in DNA: TGTGCCAGCAGCCTCCTTGGGGGGGAGAACACCTTC. The chain is built from TRBV7-9 and TRBJ1-2, with D possibly being TRBD1 (5 bases). The CDR3 is made up of 12 amino acids. Germline loops: CDR1 SEHNR, CDR2 FQNEAQ (reference sequence). V gave up 5 bases and J gave up 12 bases, with 16 bases separating them.

Comment on this clone: A junction boundary mismatches the germline segment, possibly from a read error. Other nucleotide sequences in the sample specify the same CDR3. The rearrangement joins TRBV6-6 to TRBJ1-1; tentatively, D is TRBD1 (5 bases). CDR1 is MNHNY and CDR2 is SVGAGI in the germline V gene (reference sequence). The CDR3 contains 14 residues. CDR3 region: CASSYSGAHTEAFF. CDR3 DNA sequence: TGTGCCAGCAGTTACTCCGGGGCCCACACTGAAGCTTTTTTT.

The chain's CDR3 is CSARDRETQYF. The CDR3 region has the DNA TGCAGTGCTAGAGATCGGGAGACCCAGTACTTC. The chain links TRBV20-1 to TRBJ2-5; D unclear. The CDR3 length is 11 residues. Germline CDR1 DFQATT, CDR2 SNEGSKA (reference sequence). With 0 bases removed from V and 5 bases from J, the gap between germline ends came to 4 bases.

This chain links TRBV11-2 with TRBJ1-2, with D perhaps TRBD1 (5 bases). Germline lookup yields CDR1 SGHAT and CDR2 FQNNGV. CDR3 length equals 14 residues. V lost 5 bases and J lost 3, with 13 bases in between. The CDR3 DNA follows: TGTGCCAGCAGCAGAGACAGTCGGCACTATGGCTACACCTTC. This translates into CASSRDSRHYGYTF.

The chain combines TRBV7-9 with TRBJ2-7; D not certain. CDR3 length: 14 amino acids. The germline CDR1 and CDR2 sequences are SEHNR and FQNEAQ (reference sequence). Trimming cost V 2 bases and J 3 bases, with 11 bases left between them. The CDR3 bases are TGTGCCAGCAGCTTATGGCCCTTAATCTACGAGCAGTACTTC. As protein: CASSLWPLIYEQYF.

This rearrangement joins TRBV7-2 to TRBJ2-2, with D perhaps matching TRBD2 (5 bases). CDR3 length: 14 residues. Between the trimmed V and J ends, which lost 5 bases and 2 bases, there was a span of 9 bases. Per the germline V gene, CDR1 is SGHTA and CDR2 is FQGNSA. The CDR3 here is CASSRGPNTGELFF. In nucleotides, the CDR3 is TGTGCCAGCAGCAGAGGGCCCAACACCGGGGAGCTGTTTTTT. Filled out from reference TRBV7-2 and TRBJ2-2, the complete variable domain reads GAGVSQSPSNKVTEKGKDVELRCDPISGHTALYWYRQSLGQGLEFLIYFQGNSAPDKSGLPSDRFSAERTGGSVSTLTIQRTQQEDSAVYLCASSRGPNTGELFFGEGSRLTVL.

This clone was recorded a few times. The chain carries TRBV29-1 and TRBJ2-1; no clear D. The CDR3 runs to 11 residues. The V gene lost 4 bases and the J gene lost 4 bases, with 5 bases spanning the gap. Germline CDR1 is SQVTM and CDR2 is ANQGSEA. CDR3 sequence: CSVVPYNEQFF. The CDR3 coding sequence is TGCAGCGTTGTACCTTACAATGAGCAGTTCTTC.

This rearrangement joins TRBV5-1 to TRBJ1-1; no clear D. Germline CDR1 is SGHRS and CDR2 is YFSETQ. This CDR3 has 12 amino acids. Trimming stripped 2 bases from V and 5 bases from J, with 7 bases between. The CDR3 loop reads CASSFDKTEAFF. CDR3 bases: TGCGCCAGCAGCTTTGACAAGACTGAAGCTTTCTTT.

The chain couples TRBV2 to TRBJ1-2, with 9 bases fitting TRBD1. The J segment lost 7 bases and the V segment lost 1 base, leaving 7 bases of the junction unmatched. Germline CDR1 and CDR2: SNHLY and FYNNEI. CDR3 size: 15 residues. The CDR3 loop is CASSEVGTGRGGYTF. The DNA of the CDR3 is TGTGCCAGCAGTGAAGTCGGGACAGGGCGGGGTGGCTACACCTTC.

This clone turned up a few times. The rearrangement links TRBV29-1 to TRBJ2-1, with D perhaps matching TRBD1 or TRBD2 (5 bases each). Per the germline V gene, CDR1 is SQVTM and CDR2 is ANQGSEA. The CDR3 runs to 14 residues. V lost 6 bases to trimming and J lost 3 bases, with 15 bases between them. Here the CDR3 reads CSVPPRAGYNEQFF. CDR3 DNA sequence: TGCAGCGTGCCCCCCAGGGCGGGCTACAATGAGCAGTTCTTC.

This rearrangement joins TRBV14 to TRBJ1-2, with a tentative D call TRBD1 (5 bases). Germline CDR1 is SGHDN and CDR2 is FVKESK. The V end was cut by 0 bases, the J end by 7 bases, with 9 bases between. CDR3 length equals 13 residues. For the CDR3, the DNA is TGTGCCAGCAGCCAAGAAACCGGGGCTGGCTACACCTTC. This translates into CASSQETGAGYTF.

This clone turned up a few times. The chain is built from TRBV2 and TRBJ1-2; D call uncertain. V was shortened by 3 bases and J by 5 bases, with 10 bases between the two germline ends. Germline assignment: CDR1 SNHLY and CDR2 FYNNEI. This CDR3 is built from 13 residues. CDR3 in DNA: TGTGCCAGCAGTGAGATAGTCGGGTATGGCTACACCTTC. Encoded protein: CASSEIVGYGYTF.

This chain links TRBV29-1 with TRBJ2-2; tentatively, D is TRBD2 (5 bases). Trimming stripped 1 base from V and 9 bases from J, with 18 bases between. In germline, CDR1 is SQVTM, CDR2 ANQGSEA. The CDR3 runs 15 residues. The CDR3 DNA is TGCAGCGTTGAAGCCGCTGAGACCGGGAAAAGGGAGCTGTTTTTT. Its translation is CSVEAAETGKRELFF.

The chain uses TRBV5-4 and TRBJ2-1; 7 nucleotides match TRBD1. Germline V CDR1 and CDR2: SGHNT, YYREEE (reference sequence). The V and J ends lost 2 bases and 7 bases, in that order; junction bases with no gene match: 9. The CDR3 is 15 amino acids. CDR3 in DNA: TGTGCCAGCAGCTTAGACAGGGTGAGGGGAAATGAGCAGTTCTTC. Translated, it gives CASSLDRVRGNEQFF.

This clone was observed a few times. This chain joins TRBV5-1 and TRBJ1-2; D is perhaps TRBD1 (6 bases). Germline V lookup: CDR1 SGHRS, CDR2 YFSETQ. Trimming took 4 bases from V and 3 from J, leaving 16 bases between them. The CDR3 has 15 amino acids. CDR3 protein: CASSIDGGRDYGYTF. The CDR3 DNA reads TGCGCCAGCAGCATTGACGGGGGGCGCGACTATGGCTACACCTTC.

This clone was seen more than once but under ten times. CDR3 residues: CASSTGTGFYEQYF. In DNA form, the CDR3 reads TGCGCCAGCTCCACCGGGACAGGTTTCTACGAGCAGTACTTC. V is TRBV5-1 and J is TRBJ2-7; 8 bases align to TRBD1. After removal of 7 bases from V and 3 bases from J, the junction contained 9 bases not matched to a gene. From germline, CDR1 is SGHRS and CDR2 YFSETQ. The CDR3 length is 14 residues. The full variable domain, with the rest looked up from reference TRBV5-1 and TRBJ2-7, is KAGVTQTPRYLIKTRGQQVTLSCSPISGHRSVSWYQQTPGQGLQFLFEYFSETQRNKGNFPGRFSGRQFSNSRSEMNVSTLELGDSALYLCASSTGTGFYEQYFGPGTRLTVT.

V is TRBV4-1 and J is TRBJ2-3; the D gene could be TRBD1 or TRBD2 (5 bases each). Deletions cut 0 bases from V and 5 bases from J, with 15 bases between. Looked up from germline, CDR1 is MGHRA and CDR2 is YSYEKL. This CDR3 has 16 residues. The chain's CDR3 is CASSQDPRGRGDTQYF. The CDR3 DNA reads as TGCGCCAGCAGCCAAGATCCAAGGGGCCGGGGAGATACGCAGTATTTT.

The chain carries TRBV6-6 and TRBJ2-7; TRBD1 agrees at 8 bases. The length of the CDR3 is 14 residues. In germline, CDR1 is MNHNY, CDR2 SVGAGI (reference sequence). V was clipped by 5 bases and J by 0 bases; unmatched bases: 3. CDR3 loop: CASSKGQASYEQYF. The CDR3 nucleotides are TGTGCCAGCAGTAAGGGACAGGCCTCCTACGAGCAGTACTTC.

The J gene is TRBJ2-7, the V gene TRBV5-1; D may be TRBD1 or TRBD2 (5 bases each). Germline V gene sequence: CDR1 SGHRS, CDR2 YFSETQ. Trimming stripped 4 bases from V and 5 bases from J, with 16 bases between. There are 14 residues in the CDR3. DNA of the CDR3: TGCGCCAGCAGCCCGAGGGACCCCTCGGACGAGCAGTACTTC. Translation gives CASSPRDPSDEQYF.

J is TRBJ1-1 and V is TRBV27, with a tentative D call TRBD1 (6 bases). CDR3 length equals 13 residues. Germline V gene data show CDR1 as MNHEY and CDR2 as SMNVEV (reference sequence). V shed 3 bases and J shed 10 bases, with 15 bases lying between them. CDR3 region: CASSLVRGEAAFF. As DNA, the CDR3 is TGTGCCAGCAGTTTGGTCAGGGGAGAGGCAGCTTTCTTT.

The CDR3 DNA reads TGCGCCAGCAGCTTGGGGTCAGCCCAAGAGACCCAGTACTTC. Translating gives CASSLGSAQETQYF. V usage is TRBV5-1 and J usage is TRBJ2-5, with D unclear. Trimming left V 0 bases short and J 1 base short, with 7 bases between. Germline-derived CDR1 and CDR2 are SGHRS and YFSETQ. This CDR3 contains 14 residues.